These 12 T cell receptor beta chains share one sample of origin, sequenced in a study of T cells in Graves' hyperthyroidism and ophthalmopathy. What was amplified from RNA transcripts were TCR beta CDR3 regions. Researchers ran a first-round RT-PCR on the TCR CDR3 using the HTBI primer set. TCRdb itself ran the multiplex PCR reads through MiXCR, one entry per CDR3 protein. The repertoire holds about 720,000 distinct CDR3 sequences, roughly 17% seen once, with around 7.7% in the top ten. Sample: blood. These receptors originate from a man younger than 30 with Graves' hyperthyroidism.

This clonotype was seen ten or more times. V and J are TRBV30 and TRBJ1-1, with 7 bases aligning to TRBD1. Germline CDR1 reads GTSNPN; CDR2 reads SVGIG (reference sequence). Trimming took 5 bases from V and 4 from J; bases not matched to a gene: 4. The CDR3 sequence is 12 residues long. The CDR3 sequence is CAWDRVGTEAFF. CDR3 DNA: TGTGCCTGGGACAGGGTGGGCACTGAAGCTTTCTTT.

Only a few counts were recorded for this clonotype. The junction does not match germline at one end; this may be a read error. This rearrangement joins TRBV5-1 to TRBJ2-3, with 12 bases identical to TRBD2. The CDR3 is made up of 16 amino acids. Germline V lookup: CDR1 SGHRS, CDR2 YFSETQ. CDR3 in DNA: TGCGCCAGCAGCTTAACGCGACTAGCGGGAGAAGATGCGCAGTATTTT. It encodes CASSLTRLAGEDAQYF.

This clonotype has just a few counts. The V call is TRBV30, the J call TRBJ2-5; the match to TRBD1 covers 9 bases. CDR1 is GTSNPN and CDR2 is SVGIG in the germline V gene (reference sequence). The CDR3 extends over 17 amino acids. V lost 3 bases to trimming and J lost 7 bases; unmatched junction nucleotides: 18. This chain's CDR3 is CAWRTLGTGPAPGTQYF. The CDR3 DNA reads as TGTGCCTGGAGAACATTAGGGACAGGGCCAGCCCCGGGGACCCAGTACTTC. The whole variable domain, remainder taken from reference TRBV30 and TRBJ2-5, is SQTIHQWPATLVQPVGSPLSLECTVEGTSNPNLYWYRQAAGRGLQLLFYSVGIGQISSEVPQNLSASRPQDRQFILSSKKLLLSDSGFYLCAWRTLGTGPAPGTQYFGPGTRLLVL.

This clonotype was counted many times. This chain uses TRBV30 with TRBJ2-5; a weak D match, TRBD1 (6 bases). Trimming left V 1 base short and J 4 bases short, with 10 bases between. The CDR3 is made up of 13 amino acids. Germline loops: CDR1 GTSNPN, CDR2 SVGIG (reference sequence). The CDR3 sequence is CAWSDRARETQYF. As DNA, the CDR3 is TGTGCCTGGAGTGACAGGGCTCGAGAGACCCAGTACTTC.

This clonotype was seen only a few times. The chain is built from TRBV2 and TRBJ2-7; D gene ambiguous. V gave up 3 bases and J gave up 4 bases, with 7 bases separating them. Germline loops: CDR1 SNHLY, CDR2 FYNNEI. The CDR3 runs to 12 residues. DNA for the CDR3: TGTGCCAGCAGTGACCTGGGATACGAGCAGTACTTC. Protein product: CASSDLGYEQYF.

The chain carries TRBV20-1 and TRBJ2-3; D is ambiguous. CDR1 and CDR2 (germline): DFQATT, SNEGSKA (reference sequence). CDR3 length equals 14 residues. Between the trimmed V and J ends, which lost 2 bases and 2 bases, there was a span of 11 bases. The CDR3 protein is CSARQLQYTDTQYF. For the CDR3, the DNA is TGCAGTGCTAGACAACTACAATACACAGATACGCAGTATTTT.

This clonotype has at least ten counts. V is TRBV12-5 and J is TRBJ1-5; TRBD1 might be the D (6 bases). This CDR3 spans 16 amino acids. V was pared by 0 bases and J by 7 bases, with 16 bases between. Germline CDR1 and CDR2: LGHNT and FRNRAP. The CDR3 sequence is CASGLVLGGAHQPQHF. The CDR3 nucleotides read TGTGCTAGTGGTTTGGTATTAGGGGGGGCTCACCAGCCCCAGCATTTT.

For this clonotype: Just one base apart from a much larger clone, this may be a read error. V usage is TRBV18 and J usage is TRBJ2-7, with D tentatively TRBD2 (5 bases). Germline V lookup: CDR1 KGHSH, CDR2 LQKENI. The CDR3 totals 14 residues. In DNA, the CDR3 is TGTGCCAGCTCACCACAGGACTCAACCTACGGGCAGTACTTC. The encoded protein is CASSPQDSTYGQYF.

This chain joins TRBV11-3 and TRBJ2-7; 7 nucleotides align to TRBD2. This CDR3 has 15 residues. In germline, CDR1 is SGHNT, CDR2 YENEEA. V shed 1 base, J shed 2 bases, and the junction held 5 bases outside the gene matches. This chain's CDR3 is CASSLGGRPPYEQYF. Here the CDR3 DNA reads TGTGCCAGCAGCTTAGGCGGGAGACCGCCCTACGAGCAGTACTTC.

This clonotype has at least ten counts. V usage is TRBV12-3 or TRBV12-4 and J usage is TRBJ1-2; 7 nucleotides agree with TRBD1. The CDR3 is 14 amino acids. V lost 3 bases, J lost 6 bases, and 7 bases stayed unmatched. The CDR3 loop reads CASSLGGGPDGYTF. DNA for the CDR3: TGTGCCAGCAGTTTGGGAGGGGGCCCGGATGGCTACACCTTC.

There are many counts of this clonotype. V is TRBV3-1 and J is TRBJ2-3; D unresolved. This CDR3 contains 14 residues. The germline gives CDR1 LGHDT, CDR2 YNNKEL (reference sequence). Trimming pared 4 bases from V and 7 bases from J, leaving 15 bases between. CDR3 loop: CASSPPGSRNTQYF. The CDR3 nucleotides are TGTGCCAGCAGCCCCCCCGGTAGTAGGAATACGCAGTATTTT.

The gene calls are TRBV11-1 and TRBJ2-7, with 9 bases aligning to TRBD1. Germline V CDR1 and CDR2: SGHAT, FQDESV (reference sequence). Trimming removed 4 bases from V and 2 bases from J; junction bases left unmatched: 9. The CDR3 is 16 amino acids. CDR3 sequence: CASSYGTGLLTYEQYF. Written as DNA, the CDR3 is TGTGCCAGCAGCTACGGGACAGGGCTACTAACCTACGAGCAGTACTTC.